This T cell receptor (beta chain) stems from a study of T cells in Graves' hyperthyroidism and ophthalmopathy. Overall study context: Blood was drawn when the patient was first diagnosed and still untreated.

The source material, RNA transcripts, was used to amplify TCR beta CDR3 regions. TCR CDR3 regions were first amplified by RT-PCR with HTBI primers. A single record per CDR3 protein comes from TCRdb applying MiXCR to the multiplex PCR reads. This table holds fewer than 750,000 distinct CDR3 sequences, around 15% found once. The CDR3 runs to 15 residues. V was pared by 4 bases and J by 0 bases, with 13 bases between. Inclusion characteristics of ophthalmopathy patients comprised a Clinical Activity Score of at least 3, a NOSPECS grade of at least 4, and duration under 3 months. This clonotype was detected ten times or more.

Sequencing input: blood. V gene TRBV12-3 or TRBV12-4 combines with J gene TRBJ2-7; D may be TRBD2 (6 bases). The sequence was collected from a middle-aged woman with Graves' ophthalmopathy. The CDR3 is CASSSRRGYSYEQYF. The CDR3 nucleotides are TGTGCCAGCAGTTCCCGGAGGGGTTACTCCTACGAGCAGTACTTC.